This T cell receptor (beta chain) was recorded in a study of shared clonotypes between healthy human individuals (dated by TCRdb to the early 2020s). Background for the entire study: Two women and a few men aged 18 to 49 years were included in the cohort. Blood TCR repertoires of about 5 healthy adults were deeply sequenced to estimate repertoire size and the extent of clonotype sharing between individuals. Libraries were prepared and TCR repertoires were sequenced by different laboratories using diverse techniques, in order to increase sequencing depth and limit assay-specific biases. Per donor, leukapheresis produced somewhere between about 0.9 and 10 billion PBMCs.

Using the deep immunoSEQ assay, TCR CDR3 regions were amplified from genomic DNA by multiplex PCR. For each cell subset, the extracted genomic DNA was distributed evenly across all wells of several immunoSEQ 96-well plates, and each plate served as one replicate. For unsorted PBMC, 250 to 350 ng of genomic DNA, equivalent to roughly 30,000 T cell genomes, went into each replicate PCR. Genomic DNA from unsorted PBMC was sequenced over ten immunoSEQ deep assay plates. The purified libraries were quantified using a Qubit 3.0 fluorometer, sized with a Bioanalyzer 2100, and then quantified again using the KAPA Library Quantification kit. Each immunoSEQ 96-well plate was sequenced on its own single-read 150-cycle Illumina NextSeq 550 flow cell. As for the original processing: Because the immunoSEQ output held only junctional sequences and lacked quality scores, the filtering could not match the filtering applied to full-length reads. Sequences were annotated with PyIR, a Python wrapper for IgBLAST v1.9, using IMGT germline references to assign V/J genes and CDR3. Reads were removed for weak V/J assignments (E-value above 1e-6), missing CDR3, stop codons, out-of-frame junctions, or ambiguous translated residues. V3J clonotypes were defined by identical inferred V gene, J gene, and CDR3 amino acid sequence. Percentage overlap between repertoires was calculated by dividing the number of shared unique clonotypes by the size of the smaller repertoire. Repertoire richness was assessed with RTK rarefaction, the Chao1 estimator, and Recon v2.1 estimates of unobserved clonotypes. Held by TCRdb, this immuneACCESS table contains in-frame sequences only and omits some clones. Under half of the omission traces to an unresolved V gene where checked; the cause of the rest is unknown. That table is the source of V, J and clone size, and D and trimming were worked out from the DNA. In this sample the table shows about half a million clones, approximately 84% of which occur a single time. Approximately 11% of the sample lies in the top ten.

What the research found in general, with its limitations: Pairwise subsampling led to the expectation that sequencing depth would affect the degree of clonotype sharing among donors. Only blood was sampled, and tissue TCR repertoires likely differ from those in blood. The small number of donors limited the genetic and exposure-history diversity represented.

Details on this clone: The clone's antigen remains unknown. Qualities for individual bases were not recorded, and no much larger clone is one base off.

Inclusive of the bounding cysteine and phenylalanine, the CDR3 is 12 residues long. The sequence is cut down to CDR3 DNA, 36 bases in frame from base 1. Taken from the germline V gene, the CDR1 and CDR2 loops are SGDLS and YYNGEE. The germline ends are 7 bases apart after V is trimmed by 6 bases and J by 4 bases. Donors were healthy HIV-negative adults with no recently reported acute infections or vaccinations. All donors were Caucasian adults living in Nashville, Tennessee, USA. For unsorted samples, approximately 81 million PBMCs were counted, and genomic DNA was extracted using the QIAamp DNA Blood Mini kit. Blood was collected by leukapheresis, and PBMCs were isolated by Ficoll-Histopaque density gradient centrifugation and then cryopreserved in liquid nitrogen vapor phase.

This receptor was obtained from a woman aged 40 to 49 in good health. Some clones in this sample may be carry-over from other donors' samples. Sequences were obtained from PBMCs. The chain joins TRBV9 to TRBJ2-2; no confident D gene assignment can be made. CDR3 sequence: CASNAGTGELFF. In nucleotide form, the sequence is TGTGCCAGCAATGCAGGCACCGGGGAGCTGTTTTTT.